The rows below give T cell receptor beta chains drawn from one sample of a study of T cell repertoires in cytomegalovirus infection. No antigen has been assigned to these receptors. TCRdb itself ran the reads through MiXCR, one entry per CDR3 protein. This table has approximately 270,000 distinct CDR3 sequences, around 20% appearing once. Specimen: cultured PBMCs, collected from culture after CMV antigen stimulation. These TCRs come from a human donor in good health (CMV status not recorded). Some clones in this sample may be carry-over from other donors' samples. Each CDR3 is given with its conserved first and last residue. Fields, in order: V gene, D gene, clone size, J gene, CDR3 DNA, CDR3 protein. A D gene is named only where the DNA matches it firmly. For some rows the clone size is stated as once, few or many, or as a class when expanded; others skip it.

>TRBV25-1|-|few|TRBJ1-2
TGTGCCACCTTGACCTTCCAGGGTGGTGGCTACACCTTC
CATLTFQGGGYTF
>TRBV7-9|-|few|TRBJ2-5
TGTGCCAGCAGCTTAGCGGGGAGGATGGTAGAGACCCAGTACTTC
CASSLAGRMVETQYF
>TRBV28|TRBD2|once|TRBJ2-7
TGTGCCAGCAGTCGACTAGCGGGAGCACACGAGCAGTACTTC
CASSRLAGAHEQYF
>TRBV18|-|few|TRBJ1-4
TGTGCCAGCTCACCAAGTCTCAGCATAAATGAAAAACTGTTTTTT
CASSPSLSINEKLFF
>TRBV20-1|-|many|TRBJ2-7
TGCAGTGTACCCAACCGGAACGAGCAGTACTTC
CSVPNRNEQYF
>TRBV4-3|TRBD1|many|TRBJ2-1
TGCGCCAGCAGCCAGAATCAGGGGGCGAATGAGCAGTTCTTC
CASSQNQGANEQFF
>TRBV7-7|-|-|TRBJ2-1
TGTGCTAGCAGCGCCACACGGTCGGGCGGGTACAATGAGCAGTTCTTC
CASSATRSGGYNEQFF
>TRBV12-5|TRBD2|-|TRBJ2-1
TGTGCTAGTGGACGGGACTATTATAATGAGCAGTTCTTC
CASGRDYYNEQFF
>TRBV19|TRBD2|-|TRBJ2-1
TGTGCCAGTAGTCCACTAGCGGGGTCGAACAATGAGCAGTTCTTC
CASSPLAGSNNEQFF
>TRBV5-1|-|few|TRBJ1-1
TGCGCCAGCAGCTTTTCAGGAGTCGCTGAAGCTTTCTTT
CASSFSGVAEAFF
>TRBV28|TRBD1|once|TRBJ1-5
TGTGCCAGCAGTTTGGCAGGGGGCCGTCAGCCCCAGCATTTT
CASSLAGGRQPQHF
>TRBV12-5|-|-|TRBJ1-1
TGTGCTAGTGGTTCGAGCGGGATCACTGAAGCTTTCTTT
CASGSSGITEAFF
>TRBV11-3|TRBD1|-|TRBJ2-1
TGTGCCAGCAGCTTATACACAGGGGCCTTATTATACAATGAGCAGTTCTTC
CASSLYTGALLYNEQFF
>TRBV7-2|TRBD1|many|TRBJ2-7
TGTGCCAGCAGCTTAGGGGGGGCAGGGGGCGTCGCCTACGAGCAGTACTTC
CASSLGGAGGVAYEQYF
>TRBV7-2|-|many|TRBJ1-1
TGTGCCAGCAGCTTAGCAGGCAGGGCGAACACTGAAGCTTTCTTT
CASSLAGRANTEAFF